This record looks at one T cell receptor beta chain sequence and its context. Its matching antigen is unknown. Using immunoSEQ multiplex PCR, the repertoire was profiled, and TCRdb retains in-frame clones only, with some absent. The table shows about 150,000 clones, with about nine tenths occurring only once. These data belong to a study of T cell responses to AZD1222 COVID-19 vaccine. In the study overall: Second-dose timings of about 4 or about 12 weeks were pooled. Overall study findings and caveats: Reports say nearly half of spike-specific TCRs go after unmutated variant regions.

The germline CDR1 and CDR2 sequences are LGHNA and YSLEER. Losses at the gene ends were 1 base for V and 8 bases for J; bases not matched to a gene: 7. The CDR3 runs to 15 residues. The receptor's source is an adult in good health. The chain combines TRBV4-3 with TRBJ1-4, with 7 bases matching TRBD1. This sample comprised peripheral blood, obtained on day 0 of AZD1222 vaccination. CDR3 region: CASSQVVTGNEKLFF. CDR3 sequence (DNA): TGCGCCAGCAGCCAAGTAGTGACAGGGAACGAAAAACTGTTTTTT.